The sample holds one count of the clone carrying this TCR beta chain. This specimen belongs to a study of shared clonotypes between healthy human individuals. For each subset, genomic DNA was distributed in equal portions over several immunoSEQ plates. Some clones are missing from TCRdb's copy, which holds only in-frame ones; the method was immunoSEQ multiplex PCR. The sample holds around 1 million clones, about 80% seen once. Trimming stripped 8 bases from V and 7 bases from J, with 18 bases between. This CDR3 comprises 12 residues. From germline, CDR1 is SQVTM and CDR2 ANQGSEA. The sequenced material came from memory CD4+ T cells sorted from blood. Subset defined: CD45RA-negative fraction. The TCR comes from a man younger than 35 in good health. The genes are TRBV29-1 and TRBJ2-7, with D possibly being TRBD1 (6 bases). This CDR3 reads CSMSRDTQEQYF. The CDR3 DNA reads as TGCAGCATGTCCCGGGACACTCAAGAGCAGTACTTC.